One sample yielded the 7 T cell receptor beta chains listed below, sequenced in a study of T cells after yellow fever vaccination. TCRdb redid the calling of the 5' RACE reads with MiXCR, one entry per CDR3 protein. The sample lists 450,000 to 600,000 distinct CDR3 sequences; roughly 13% were seen once. Sequenced here: PBMCs, sampled on the day of the yellow fever booster vaccination. These receptor sequences come from a man younger than 40 who received the YFV17D yellow fever vaccine.

The CDR3 DNA follows: TGCAGTGCGCGGGACAGGTCGAATAATTCACCCCTCCACTTT. Protein: CSARDRSNNSPLHF. This sequence joins TRBV20-1 and TRBJ1-6; 8 nucleotides line up with TRBD1. The CDR3 is made up of 14 amino acids. CDR1 is DFQATT, CDR2 SNEGSKA, per germline (reference sequence). With 6 bases clipped from V and 5 bases from J, the junction kept 6 bases outside the gene matches.

In this sample, this clonotype turned up many times. The chain is built from TRBV29-1 and TRBJ2-1; D may be TRBD2 (5 bases). CDR1 and CDR2 from the germline V gene are SQVTM and ANQGSEA. The CDR3 runs to 13 residues. V was pared by 7 bases and J by 3 bases, with 13 bases between. CDR3 region: CSAHPGSYNEQFF. CDR3 in DNA: TGCAGCGCTCACCCTGGGAGCTACAATGAGCAGTTCTTC.

This chain connects TRBV6-5 to TRBJ2-7; D gene ambiguous. Trimming cost V 2 bases and J 2 bases, with 10 bases left between them. The germline V gene has CDR1 MNHEY and CDR2 SVGAGI. The CDR3 contains 14 residues. The CDR3, as DNA: TGTGCCAGCAGTTACGGCCAGCAACCCTACGAGCAGTACTTC. Protein sequence: CASSYGQQPYEQYF.

This clonotype was seen only a few times. The chain joins TRBV10-1 to TRBJ2-2; D unclear. Germline lookup yields CDR1 WNHNN and CDR2 SYGVQD (reference sequence). The V end was cut by 3 bases, the J end by 4 bases, with 9 bases between. The length of the CDR3 is 14 residues. The DNA for the CDR3 is TGCGCCAGCAGTGACCGGCGGCCCACCGGGGAGCTGTTTTTT. Translation: CASSDRRPTGELFF.

The chain recombines TRBV4-3 with TRBJ2-2, with a weak D call TRBD1 (6 bases). The CDR3 sequence is 16 residues long. V lost 4 bases to trimming and J lost 6 bases, with 18 bases between them. The germline CDR1 and CDR2 sequences are LGHNA and YSLEER. CDR3 residues: CASSREGRQVAGELFF. The CDR3, as DNA: TGCGCCAGCAGCCGAGAAGGTAGACAGGTCGCCGGGGAGCTGTTTTTT.

The genes are TRBV6-2 or TRBV6-3 and TRBJ2-3; possibly TRBD2 for D (6 bases). The CDR3 is made up of 15 amino acids. Per germline, CDR1 MNHEY and CDR2 SVGEGT. V dropped 2 bases and J dropped 1 base, with 10 bases sitting between them. As DNA, the CDR3 is TGTGCCAGCAGTTACCAGGCTAGCGGCACAGATACGCAGTATTTT. Encoded protein: CASSYQASGTDTQYF.

The V gene is TRBV20-1, the J gene TRBJ2-6; D is perhaps TRBD2 (5 bases). The CDR3 contains 14 residues. V lost 1 base, J lost 2 bases, and 6 bases lay in between. The germline gives CDR1 DFQATT, CDR2 SNEGSKA (reference sequence). CDR3 DNA sequence: TGCAGTGCTAGAGTCGGGGCTGGGGCCAACGTCCTGACTTTC. Translated, it gives CSARVGAGANVLTF.